Listed below are T cell receptor beta chains from one sample, sequenced in a study of OX40 agonist ivuxolimab in advanced cancers. Measured with immunoSEQ multiplex PCR; TCRdb has only the in-frame clones, and not every one. This sample has tens of thousands of clones; approximately 83% occur once, and the top ten carry 28%. Here the sequenced sample was CD4+ or CD8+ T cells sorted from blood, taken in a trial of the OX40 agonist ivuxolimab. The origin of the receptors is an adult with an advanced solid tumor such as melanoma, head and neck, liver or kidney cancer. Each CDR3 is given with its conserved first and last residue. Each record gives: clone size, V gene, J gene, D gene, CDR3 protein, CDR3 DNA. D genes are given only for firm matches. Clone size is given for some rows only: seen once, a few or many times, or a class if the clone is expanded.

>once|TRBV7-9|TRBJ2-7|TRBD1
CASSSFPGQGSDEQYF
TGTGCCAGCAGCTCGTTCCCCGGACAGGGTAGCGACGAGCAGTACTTC
>-|TRBV15|TRBJ1-4|-
CATSRDVGLNEKLFF
TGTGCCACCAGCAGAGATGTAGGTCTCAATGAAAAACTGTTTTTT
>-|TRBV28|TRBJ2-7|-
CASRDNSYEQYF
TGTGCCAGCCGGGACAACTCCTACGAGCAGTACTTC
>-|TRBV5-6|TRBJ1-1|TRBD1
CASRAGTENTEAFF
TGTGCCAGCAGAGCCGGGACAGAAAACACTGAAGCTTTCTTT
>-|TRBV7-2|TRBJ1-5|-
CASSSRGHNQPQHF
TGTGCCAGCAGCTCCAGGGGTCACAATCAGCCCCAGCATTTT
>once|TRBV6-1|TRBJ2-6|-
CASSENKGYVLTF
TGTGCCAGCAGTGAAAATAAAGGGTACGTCCTGACTTTC
>-|TRBV5-5|TRBJ2-7|-
CASSSPGRKREQYF
TGTGCCAGCAGCTCTCCGGGCCGCAAAAGGGAGCAGTACTTC
>-|TRBV27|TRBJ1-1|TRBD1
CASSWGTGNTEAFF
TGTGCCAGCAGTTGGGGGACAGGGAACACTGAAGCTTTCTTT
>once|TRBV5-4|TRBJ2-7|TRBD1
CASSAQGNVDEQYF
TGTGCCAGCAGCGCACAGGGGAATGTCGACGAGCAGTACTTC
>-|TRBV19|TRBJ2-1|-
CASSIREDEQFF
TGTGCCAGTAGTATCCGGGAAGATGAGCAGTTCTTC
>-|TRBV28|TRBJ2-5|-
CASSSAGPRGETQYF
TGTGCCAGCAGTTCGGCAGGTCCGCGAGGGGAGACCCAGTACTTC
>-|TRBV4-1|TRBJ1-6|-
CASSQALSSYNSPLHF
TGCGCCAGCAGCCAAGCCCTGAGCTCCTATAATTCACCCCTCCACTTT
>-|TRBV7-8|TRBJ2-7|TRBD2
CASSLGGRGSLSHEQYF
TGTGCCAGCAGCTTAGGAGGGAGGGGCTCCTTGAGCCACGAGCAGTACTTC
>-|TRBV5-1|TRBJ2-3|TRBD1
CASSLPLTGGPTDTQYF
TGCGCCAGCAGCTTGCCCCTTACAGGGGGCCCCACAGATACGCAGTATTTT
>-|TRBV21-1|TRBJ1-4|-
CASSLGTANEKLFF
TGTGCCAGCAGCCTCGGGACAGCTAATGAAAAACTGTTTTTT
>-|TRBV30|TRBJ2-7|TRBD1
CAWSVGQRSYEQYF
TGTGCCTGGAGTGTGGGACAGCGCTCCTACGAGCAGTACTTC
>-|TRBV4-2|TRBJ2-5|TRBD2
CASSPTTSGAQETQYF
TGTGCCAGCAGCCCAACGACTAGCGGGGCACAAGAGACCCAGTACTTC
>-|TRBV10-1|TRBJ1-3|-
CVPYWWSGNTIYF
TGCGTGCCCTATTGGTGGTCTGGAAACACCATATATTTT
>-|TRBV28|TRBJ2-7|TRBD2
CASSSGGSSGPVVEQYF
TGTGCCAGCAGTTCCGGAGGGAGTAGCGGGCCCGTGGTTGAGCAGTACTTC
>-|TRBV6-5|TRBJ2-1|-
CASSYRGGQGHNEQFF
TGTGCCAGCAGTTACCGGGGGGGACAGGGTCACAATGAGCAGTTCTTC
>-|TRBV5-6|TRBJ1-6|-
CASSFAASYNSPLHF
TGTGCCAGCAGCTTCGCAGCCTCCTATAATTCACCCCTCCACTTT
>-|TRBV7-6|TRBJ2-3|TRBD2
CASSLEGFTSGVDTQYF
TGTGCCAGCAGCTTAGAAGGCTTCACTAGCGGGGTTGATACGCAGTATTTT
>-|TRBV19|TRBJ1-1|-
CASSMSVSDTEAFF
TGTGCCAGTAGTATGAGTGTTTCCGACACTGAAGCTTTCTTT
>-|TRBV7-2|TRBJ1-1|-
CASSPPNGLNTEAFF
TGTGCCAGCAGCCCGCCTAATGGACTGAACACTGAAGCTTTCTTT
>-|TRBV6-5|TRBJ2-7|-
CASSYDEGYEQYF
TGTGCCAGCAGTTACGACGAGGGCTACGAGCAGTACTTC
>-|TRBV5-1|TRBJ2-3|-
CASSTLTITIPGDSTQYF
TGCGCCAGCAGCACGTTAACTATCACGATTCCCGGTGATTCTACGCAGTATTTT
>-|TRBV5-6|TRBJ2-5|-
CASSYRVSEETQYF
TGTGCCAGTAGCTACCGGGTATCCGAAGAGACCCAGTACTTC
>-|TRBV12-5|TRBJ1-2|-
CASGLAVTGPNGYTF
TGTGCTAGTGGTTTGGCCGTGACAGGTCCCAATGGCTACACCTTC
>-|TRBV6-1|TRBJ2-1|TRBD2
CASSEFAGGRDEQFF
TGTGCCAGCAGTGAATTCGCGGGGGGGCGCGATGAGCAGTTCTTC